The rows below give T cell receptor beta chains drawn from one sample of a study of CD8+ T cells in alopecia areata. Produced via immunoSEQ multiplex PCR; TCRdb's table is partial and in-frame only. This repertoire shows some 150,000 clones, roughly 82% found once; its top ten account for 20% to 30%. The source material was CD8+ T cells sorted from blood, sampled at week 4, from a patient treated with tofacitinib. The source is a human donor with alopecia areata. The CDR3 runs from the conserved cysteine through the conserved F or W. A D gene is named only where the DNA matches it firmly. The size entry is marked missing in some rows and otherwise reads once, few, many or a size class.

J gene | D gene | clone size | V gene | CDR3 length | CDR3 DNA | CDR3 protein
TRBJ2-1 | TRBD2 | NA | TRBV29-1 | 15 | TGCAGCGTTGAAGATAGCGGGGGGGCTTACAATGAGCAGTTCTTC | CSVEDSGGAYNEQFF
TRBJ2-5 | NA | few | TRBV7-9 | 15 | TGTGCCAGCAGCTTAGTTACAGTGATACAAGAGACCCAGTACTTC | CASSLVTVIQETQYF
TRBJ1-1 | NA | NA | TRBV27 | 13 | TGTGCCAGCAGCCGGCTACTCTACACTGAAGCTTTCTTT | CASSRLLYTEAFF
TRBJ2-5 | TRBD1 | NA | TRBV11-2 | 16 | TGTGCCAGCAGCCTTACCGGGACAGGGAGGCAAGAGACCCAGTACTTC | CASSLTGTGRQETQYF
TRBJ2-3 | NA | NA | TRBV7-9 | 12 | TGTGCCAGCAGCTTAGCCGGCGGTACGCAGTATTTT | CASSLAGGTQYF
TRBJ2-3 | NA | once | TRBV29-1 | 13 | TGCAGCGTTGAGATGGGCACTATAGATACGCAGTATTTT | CSVEMGTIDTQYF
TRBJ2-3 | NA | NA | TRBV6-5 | 14 | TGTGCCAGCAGTTCCCGGAGGGGTGGAGATACGCAGTATTTT | CASSSRRGGDTQYF
TRBJ2-5 | NA | NA | TRBV11-2 | 15 | TGTGCCAGCAGCATAGGTGGCAGGGTGGAAGAGACCCAGTACTTC | CASSIGGRVEETQYF
TRBJ2-1 | NA | NA | TRBV27 | 16 | TGTGCCAGCAGTTCAGTCGCGGGGGCCTTGTACAATGAGCAGTTCTTC | CASSSVAGALYNEQFF
TRBJ1-6 | TRBD1 | NA | TRBV27 | 14 | TGTGCCAGCGGCGACAGGGGTGGAGATTCACCCCTCCACTTT | CASGDRGGDSPLHF
TRBJ2-7 | TRBD2 | few | TRBV4-2 | 16 | TGTGCCAGCAGCCAAGAAGGTAGCGGGGGTTCCTACGAGCAGTACTTC | CASSQEGSGGSYEQYF
TRBJ2-5 | TRBD1 | NA | TRBV7-2 | 14 | TGTGCCAGCTCCTTAGGGACAGGGGCCCCGAATGAGTACTTC | CASSLGTGAPNEYF
TRBJ2-7 | TRBD2 | NA | TRBV10-1 | 14 | TGCGCCAGCACCTCCGGGACTAGATTCGACGAGCAGTACTTC | CASTSGTRFDEQYF
TRBJ1-6 | NA | NA | TRBV13 | 14 | TGTGCCAGCAGCTTAAGAGGGTTTGGCTCACCCCTCCACTTT | CASSLRGFGSPLHF
TRBJ2-7 | NA | NA | TRBV10-2 | 13 | TGCGCCAGCAGTGAGGACGCGCCTCGGGAGCAGTACTTC | CASSEDAPREQYF
TRBJ2-1 | NA | NA | TRBV4-1 | 13 | TGCGCCAGCAGCCAGGCGACTACCAATGAGCAGTTCTTC | CASSQATTNEQFF